This T cell receptor beta chain was observed in a study of T cell responses to AZD1222 COVID-19 vaccine. Study findings and constraints: Spike regions recognized by vaccine-associated CD4 TCRs spanned the protein, led by 160-218 and 743-854.

V lost 9 bases, J lost 3 bases, and 15 bases lay in between. Germline V gene sequence: CDR1 MDHEN, CDR2 SYDVKM. The CDR3 has 13 amino acids. The protocol was immunoSEQ multiplex PCR, while the TCRdb copy is restricted to in-frame clones and leaves out a portion. The table includes more than 140,000 clones, more than 70% detected once. Worth noting for this clone: Its antigen remains unknown.

The V call is TRBV28, the J call TRBJ2-7; D is unclear. The sequencing used peripheral blood, collected on day 0 of AZD1222 vaccination. This clonotype was sampled from an adult in good health. CDR3 region: CARTDKSYYEQYF. The DNA for the CDR3 is TGTGCCAGAACAGACAAGTCCTACTACGAGCAGTACTTC.